One and the same sample provided the 27 T cell receptor beta chains below, sequenced in a study of T cell changes during pregnancy in multiple sclerosis. The method was immunoSEQ multiplex PCR; TCRdb's version includes in-frame clones alone and lacks a portion of them. The sample includes under 15,000 clones, around 90% of them seen just once. This specimen consisted of CD8+ T cells from peripheral blood mononuclear cells, obtained after pregnancy. The receptors were sampled from a female donor in good health, enrolled as a control in a pregnancy study.

The chain has TRBV19 and TRBJ2-1; the D gene is possibly TRBD2 (5 bases). This CDR3 is built from 14 residues. V shed 5 bases and J shed 9 bases, with 17 bases lying between them. Germline V gives CDR1 LNHDA, CDR2 SQIVND (reference sequence). The CDR3 sequence is CASSSGRDVSEQFF. DNA for the CDR3: TGTGCCAGTAGTTCTGGCCGGGATGTAAGTGAGCAGTTCTTC.

CDR3 in DNA: TGTGCCAGCAGCCGGACTAGCGGGATGCAATCAGATACGCAGTATTTT. Translation: CASSRTSGMQSDTQYF. The rearrangement joins TRBV7-9 to TRBJ2-3, with 12 bases identical to TRBD2. The CDR3 totals 16 residues. Germline lookup yields CDR1 SEHNR and CDR2 FQNEAQ (reference sequence). Losses at the gene ends were 5 bases for V and 4 bases for J; bases not matched to a gene: 7.

This sequence joins TRBV6-5 and TRBJ1-1, with D maybe TRBD1 (5 bases). The CDR3 spans 16 residues. From germline, CDR1 is MNHEY and CDR2 SVGAGI. The ends were cut back, 2 bases at V and 3 bases at J, with 16 bases in the middle. This chain's CDR3 is CASSYLGGGAYTEAFF. The CDR3 DNA follows: TGTGCCAGCAGTTACCTTGGCGGAGGGGCGTACACTGAAGCTTTCTTT.

The chain is built from TRBV27 and TRBJ2-7; 11 bases align to TRBD1. Germline trimming cut 5 bases from V and 3 bases from J; bases unmatched to any gene: 9. The CDR3 contains 16 residues. Germline values: CDR1 MNHEY, CDR2 SMNVEV (reference sequence). The CDR3 region is CASSPFGTGGFYEQYF. For the CDR3, the DNA is TGTGCCAGCAGTCCATTCGGGACAGGGGGATTCTACGAGCAGTACTTC.

The chain links TRBV7-8 to TRBJ2-6; D might be TRBD2 (5 bases). CDR1 is SGHVS and CDR2 is FQNEAQ in the germline V gene. Between the trimmed V and J ends, which lost 2 bases and 2 bases, there was a span of 10 bases. The CDR3 covers 16 residues. Here the CDR3 DNA reads TGTGCCAGCAGCTTAAGGACTGGCCCTGGGGCCAACGTCCTGACTTTC. Translation: CASSLRTGPGANVLTF. Using reference TRBV7-8 and TRBJ2-6 for the parts outside the CDR3, the full variable domain is GAGVSQSPRYKVAKRGQDVALRCDPISGHVSLFWYQQALGQGPEFLTYFQNEAQLDKSGLPSDRFFAERPEGSVSTLKIQRTQQEDSAVYLCASSLRTGPGANVLTFGAGSRLTVL.

The rearrangement links TRBV10-1 to TRBJ1-1, with TRBD1 matching over 7 bases. Germline V CDR1 and CDR2: WNHNN, SYGVQD (reference sequence). V shed 1 base, J shed 8 bases, and the junction held 4 bases outside the gene matches. The CDR3 runs to 13 residues. The CDR3 region has the DNA TGCGCCAGCAGTGAGTTTGACAGGGCCGAAGCTTTCTTT. This codes for CASSEFDRAEAFF.

About this clone itself: Relative to the germline gene, one junction end is altered; a read error may explain this. J is TRBJ2-7 and V is TRBV6-1, with 10 bases lining up with TRBD1. This CDR3 is 15 amino acids long. Germline V CDR1 and CDR2: MNHNS, SASEGT. CDR3 in amino acids: CAGSKRDRGSYEQYF. For the CDR3, the DNA is TGTGCCGGCAGCAAAAGGGACAGGGGATCCTACGAGCAGTACTTC.

V usage is TRBV7-9 and J usage is TRBJ2-7; no reliable D call. This CDR3 contains 13 residues. CDR1 and CDR2 from the germline V gene are SEHNR and FQNEAQ (reference sequence). V lost 1 base, J lost 5 bases, and 9 bases lay in between. CDR3 amino acids: CASSLGTRDEQYF. The CDR3 coding sequence is TGTGCCAGCAGCTTAGGCACCCGGGACGAGCAGTACTTC. Together with reference TRBV7-9 and TRBJ2-7, the CDR3 gives the full variable domain: DTGVSQNPRHKITKRGQNVTFRCDPISEHNRLYWYRQTLGQGPEFLTYFQNEAQLEKSRLLSDRFSAERPKGSFSTLEIQRTEQGDSAMYLCASSLGTRDEQYFGPGTRLTVT.

The chain uses TRBV7-9 and TRBJ1-1, with a weak D call TRBD1 (5 bases). Germline V gene data show CDR1 as SEHNR and CDR2 as FQNEAQ (reference sequence). This CDR3 has 12 amino acids. V was clipped by 1 base and J by 11 bases, with 11 bases between them. For the CDR3, the DNA is TGTGCCAGCAGCTTAGGGGCAGGGAACGCTTTCTTT. As protein: CASSLGAGNAFF.

The V gene is TRBV21-1, the J gene TRBJ1-1; TRBD1 reflects the table's D call only, with no check against the DNA. TRBV21-1 is noted as a pseudogene. This CDR3 has 15 residues. The CDR3 nucleotides read TGTGCCAGCAGCATGATAGGACAGGGGGTGGATGAAGCTTTCTTT. It codes for CASSMIGQGVDEAFF.

This chain joins TRBV19 and TRBJ2-7, with D maybe TRBD2 (5 bases). The CDR3 has 11 amino acids. V lost 6 bases and J 6 bases, leaving 9 bases between the germline ends. The germline CDR1 and CDR2 sequences are LNHDA and SQIVND (reference sequence). As DNA, the CDR3 is TGTGCCAGTAGATTTGGAGGCGAGCAGTACTTC. Its protein is CASRFGGEQYF.

The V gene is TRBV28, the J gene TRBJ1-2, with D hard to call. This CDR3 spans 13 amino acids. Germline V lookup: CDR1 MDHEN, CDR2 SYDVKM. V was pared by 3 bases and J by 4 bases, with 9 bases between. As DNA, the CDR3 is TGTGCCAGCAGTTTCTTGGCGGTCTATGGCTACACCTTC. It encodes CASSFLAVYGYTF.

The CDR3 reads CASSDRGSFDEQYF. As DNA, the CDR3 is TGTGCCAGTAGCGACAGGGGAAGTTTCGACGAGCAGTACTTC. The rearrangement links TRBV19 to TRBJ2-7, with 8 bases lining up with TRBD1. CDR1 and CDR2 from the germline V gene are LNHDA and SQIVND (reference sequence). V lost 6 bases and J lost 5; bases outside the gene matches: 9. This CDR3 is 14 amino acids long.

CDR3 residues: CASRPTGINYGYTF. For the CDR3, the DNA is TGTGCCAGCAGACCGACAGGGATTAACTATGGCTACACCTTC. This rearrangement joins TRBV28 to TRBJ1-2; 7 nucleotides agree with TRBD1. The CDR3 totals 14 residues. In germline, CDR1 is MDHEN, CDR2 SYDVKM. Trimming took 6 bases from V and 1 from J; bases not matched to a gene: 5.

The chain has TRBV27 and TRBJ2-2, with a tentative D call TRBD1 (5 bases). Germline CDR1 is MNHEY and CDR2 is SMNVEV (reference sequence). The CDR3 totals 13 residues. Trimming took 3 bases from V and 6 from J, leaving 8 bases between them. CDR3 sequence (DNA): TGTGCCAGCAGTTTGGAAGGGGCCGGGGAGCTGTTTTTT. It translates to CASSLEGAGELFF.

Turning to this clone: Other DNA sequences within the sample encode an identical CDR3. J is TRBJ2-1 and V is TRBV10-3, with 14 nucleotides matching TRBD2. This CDR3 is 19 amino acids long. Germline CDR1 reads ENHRY; CDR2 reads SYGVKD. With 1 base clipped from V and 3 bases from J, the junction kept 8 bases outside the gene matches. This CDR3 reads CAISEFETSGRVGYNEQFF. The CDR3 DNA is TGTGCCATCAGTGAGTTTGAGACTAGCGGGAGGGTGGGCTACAATGAGCAGTTCTTC.

The J gene is TRBJ2-7, the V gene TRBV7-9, with 7 nucleotides matching TRBD1. Germline CDR1 reads SEHNR; CDR2 reads FQNEAQ (reference sequence). This CDR3 has 13 residues. The V gene end was trimmed by 3 bases and the J gene end by 2 bases; junction bases not matched to a gene: 1. The CDR3 reads CASSFGTAYEQYF. Written as DNA, the CDR3 is TGTGCCAGCAGCTTTGGGACAGCCTACGAGCAGTACTTC.

V usage is TRBV11-2 and J usage is TRBJ1-6; TRBD1 aligns across 7 bases. V lost 4 bases to trimming and J lost 6 bases; unmatched junction nucleotides: 6. This CDR3 is built from 15 residues. In germline, CDR1 is SGHAT, CDR2 FQNNGV. CDR3 coding DNA: TGTGCCAGCAGCTCCGACAGGGCTCGTAATTCACCCCTCCACTTT. This encodes CASSSDRARNSPLHF.

The genes are TRBV15 and TRBJ2-7; no firm D call. Trimming pared 3 bases from V and 5 bases from J, leaving 8 bases between. Germline V gene sequence: CDR1 LNHNV, CDR2 YYDKDF (reference sequence). The CDR3 covers 12 residues. The CDR3 nucleotides read TGTGCCACCAGCAGTCTTGGGCACGAGCAGTACTTC. Translating it yields CATSSLGHEQYF. The variable domain in full, completed from reference TRBV15 and TRBJ2-7, reads DAMVIQNPRYQVTQFGKPVTLSCSQTLNHNVMYWYQQKSSQAPKLLFHYYDKDFNNEADTPDNFQSRRPNTSFCFLDIRSPGLGDTAMYLCATSSLGHEQYFGPGTRLTVT.

The chain links TRBV7-3 to TRBJ2-7, with 8 nucleotides matching TRBD1. Germline V CDR1 and CDR2: SGHTA, FQGTGA. There are 15 residues in the CDR3. V lost 1 base to trimming and J lost 4 bases; unmatched junction nucleotides: 6. The CDR3 DNA sequence: TGTGCCAGCAGCTTAAAGACAGGGGTAGGGTACGAGCAGTACTTC. Amino acids: CASSLKTGVGYEQYF.

This chain joins TRBV28 and TRBJ2-7; the match to TRBD2 covers 11 bases. The J segment lost 0 bases and the V segment lost 5 bases, leaving 15 bases of the junction unmatched. Germline V CDR1 and CDR2: MDHEN, SYDVKM. CDR3 length: 19 residues. The CDR3 region has the DNA TGTGCCAGCAGTCACCGGGCAGAACTTAGCGGGAGGGCCTCCTACGAGCAGTACTTC. This sequence encodes CASSHRAELSGRASYEQYF.

The chain combines TRBV4-2 with TRBJ2-1, with D possibly TRBD2 on 6 matching bases. V lost 2 bases, J lost 10 bases, and 15 bases lay in between. The germline gives CDR1 LGHNA, CDR2 YNFKEQ. This CDR3 has 14 amino acids. The CDR3 spells CASSQSGGSGEQFF. The CDR3 nucleotides read TGTGCCAGCAGCCAATCCGGGGGTTCGGGAGAGCAGTTCTTC.

The genes are TRBV19 and TRBJ1-2; D uncertain. The V end was cut by 3 bases, the J end by 3 bases, with 17 bases between. The CDR3 length is 16 residues. Germline V gives CDR1 LNHDA, CDR2 SQIVND (reference sequence). CDR3 sequence reads: CASSIPRWGEDYGYTF. The CDR3 DNA reads as TGTGCCAGTAGTATTCCCCGTTGGGGAGAAGACTATGGCTACACCTTC. Based on the CDR3 plus reference TRBV19 and TRBJ1-2, the full variable domain is DGGITQSPKYLFRKEGQNVTLSCEQNLNHDAMYWYRQDPGQGLRLIYYSQIVNDFQKGDIAEGYSVSREKKESFPLTVTSAQKNPTAFYLCASSIPRWGEDYGYTFGSGTRLTVV.

The rearrangement joins TRBV6-1 to TRBJ2-7; TRBD2 agrees at 7 bases. The CDR3 length is 15 residues. V shed 1 base, J shed 1 base, and the junction held 4 bases outside the gene matches. The germline V gene encodes CDR1 MNHNS and CDR2 SASEGT. CDR3 DNA: TGTGCCAGCAGTGAAGGTGCGGGGGAGTCCTACGAGCAGTACTTC. The encoded protein is CASSEGAGESYEQYF.

The rearrangement uses TRBV4-3 and TRBJ1-2, with a weak D call TRBD1 (5 bases). Germline values: CDR1 LGHNA, CDR2 YSLEER. The CDR3 is made up of 13 amino acids. V lost 0 bases, J lost 6 bases, and 8 bases lay in between. The CDR3 region is CASSQDGGDGYTF. CDR3 DNA sequence: TGCGCCAGCAGCCAAGACGGAGGGGATGGCTACACCTTC.

The chain couples TRBV19 to TRBJ1-5; TRBD1 aligns across 7 bases. Looked up from germline, CDR1 is LNHDA and CDR2 is SQIVND (reference sequence). The CDR3 is 15 residues long. V trimming: 5 bases; J trimming: 2 bases; junction bases outside the gene matches: 6. CDR3: CASSLTQGRNQPQHF. The DNA of the CDR3 is TGTGCCAGTAGTCTTACACAGGGGCGCAATCAGCCCCAGCATTTT.

The V call is TRBV5-6, the J call TRBJ1-2, with 10 bases that match TRBD1. The CDR3 spans 16 residues. Per the germline V gene, CDR1 is SGHDT and CDR2 is YYEEEE. V lost 4 bases, J lost 7 bases, and 13 bases stayed unmatched. The CDR3 nucleotides read TGTGCCAGCAGCCCCTCTCCGGGACAGGGGAGGGGTGGCTACACCTTC. It translates to CASSPSPGQGRGGYTF. Full variable domain (remainder filled in from reference TRBV5-6 and TRBJ1-2): DAGVTQSPTHLIKTRGQQVTLRCSPKSGHDTVSWYQQALGQGPQFIFQYYEEEERQRGNFPDRFSGHQFPNYSSELNVNALLLGDSALYLCASSPSPGQGRGGYTFGSGTRLTVV.